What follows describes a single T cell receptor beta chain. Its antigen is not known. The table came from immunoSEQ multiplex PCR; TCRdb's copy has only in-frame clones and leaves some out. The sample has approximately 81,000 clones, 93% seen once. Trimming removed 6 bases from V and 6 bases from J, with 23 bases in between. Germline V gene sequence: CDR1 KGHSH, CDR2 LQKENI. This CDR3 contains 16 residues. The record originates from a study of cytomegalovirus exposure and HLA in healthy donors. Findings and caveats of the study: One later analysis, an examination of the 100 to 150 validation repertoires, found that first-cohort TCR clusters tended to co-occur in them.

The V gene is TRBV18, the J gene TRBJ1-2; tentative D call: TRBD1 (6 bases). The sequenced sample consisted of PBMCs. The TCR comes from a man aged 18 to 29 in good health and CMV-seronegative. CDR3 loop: CASSSYTLASGDGYTF. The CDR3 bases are TGTGCCAGCTCCTCCTATACTCTTGCCTCAGGGGATGGCTACACCTTC. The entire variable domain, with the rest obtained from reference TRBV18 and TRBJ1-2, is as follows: NAGVMQNPRHLVRRRGQEARLRCSPMKGHSHVYWYRQLPEEGLKFMVYLQKENIIDESGMPKERFSAEFPKEGPSILRIQQVVRGDSAAYFCASSSYTLASGDGYTFGSGTRLTVV.